The rows below give T cell receptor beta chains drawn from one sample of a study of blood T cell repertoires in COVID-19. Generated by immunoSEQ multiplex PCR, the TCRdb table keeps only in-frame clones and is missing some. Of more than 95,000 clones listed, roughly 79% were seen once; the top ten hold approximately 10%. Sequencing was carried out using peripheral blood. The receptors stem from a woman in her seventies with acute or convalescent COVID-19. The CDR3 runs from the conserved cysteine through the conserved F or W. Fields, in order: D gene, clone size, CDR3 length, J gene, V gene, CDR3 protein. A D gene is named only where the DNA matches it firmly. Clone size is not always given. Where it is, it says once, few, many or a class for expanded clones.

d_call: .; clone_size: .; cdr3_length: 15; j_call: TRBJ2-5; v_call: TRBV4-1; cdr3_aa: CASSLWAGQDETQYF
d_call: .; clone_size: few; cdr3_length: 17; j_call: TRBJ2-2; v_call: TRBV7-9; cdr3_aa: CASSLDLPGLNTGELFF
d_call: .; clone_size: .; cdr3_length: 16; j_call: TRBJ1-2; v_call: TRBV19; cdr3_aa: CASSIQQGLGNYGYTF
d_call: TRBD2; clone_size: .; cdr3_length: 15; j_call: TRBJ2-3; v_call: TRBV24-1; cdr3_aa: CATSAGTSKADTQYF
d_call: .; clone_size: .; cdr3_length: 15; j_call: TRBJ2-1; v_call: TRBV14; cdr3_aa: CASSRPGLVPNEQFF
d_call: .; clone_size: few; cdr3_length: 14; j_call: TRBJ1-1; v_call: TRBV19; cdr3_aa: CASSIDRDTKVAFF
d_call: TRBD2; clone_size: .; cdr3_length: 16; j_call: TRBJ2-1; v_call: TRBV7-6; cdr3_aa: CASSPGLAGPQGEQFF
d_call: .; clone_size: once; cdr3_length: 15; j_call: TRBJ1-1; v_call: TRBV19; cdr3_aa: CASNPIAGLNTEAFF
d_call: .; clone_size: .; cdr3_length: 15; j_call: TRBJ1-1; v_call: TRBV18; cdr3_aa: CASSLSSAGDTEAFF
d_call: TRBD1; clone_size: .; cdr3_length: 16; j_call: TRBJ1-2; v_call: TRBV7-8; cdr3_aa: CASSLGKGLDRGGYTF
d_call: TRBD2; clone_size: .; cdr3_length: 15; j_call: TRBJ2-5; v_call: TRBV28; cdr3_aa: CASSSMGGNEETQYF
d_call: TRBD1; clone_size: .; cdr3_length: 16; j_call: TRBJ1-6; v_call: TRBV28; cdr3_aa: CASSLPQGGGYSPLHF
d_call: .; clone_size: .; cdr3_length: 14; j_call: TRBJ2-2; v_call: TRBV5-4; cdr3_aa: CASSLAGVFGELFF
d_call: .; clone_size: .; cdr3_length: 12; j_call: TRBJ1-2; v_call: TRBV6-5; cdr3_aa: CASTSGLEGYTF
d_call: TRBD1; clone_size: .; cdr3_length: 11; j_call: TRBJ1-2; v_call: TRBV2; cdr3_aa: CASSRQGGYTF
d_call: TRBD2; clone_size: few; cdr3_length: 18; j_call: TRBJ2-2; v_call: TRBV5-1; cdr3_aa: CASSSGTSGGSYTGELFF
d_call: TRBD2; clone_size: .; cdr3_length: 16; j_call: TRBJ2-3; v_call: TRBV7-3; cdr3_aa: CASSWTSGAFTDTQYF
d_call: .; clone_size: once; cdr3_length: 13; j_call: TRBJ2-1; v_call: TRBV7-2; cdr3_aa: CASSPEYRNREFF
d_call: TRBD2; clone_size: .; cdr3_length: 15; j_call: TRBJ2-3; v_call: TRBV4-3; cdr3_aa: CASSLRTSGLDTQYF
d_call: .; clone_size: .; cdr3_length: 16; j_call: TRBJ1-1; v_call: TRBV4-1; cdr3_aa: CASSQRPGQLNTEAFF